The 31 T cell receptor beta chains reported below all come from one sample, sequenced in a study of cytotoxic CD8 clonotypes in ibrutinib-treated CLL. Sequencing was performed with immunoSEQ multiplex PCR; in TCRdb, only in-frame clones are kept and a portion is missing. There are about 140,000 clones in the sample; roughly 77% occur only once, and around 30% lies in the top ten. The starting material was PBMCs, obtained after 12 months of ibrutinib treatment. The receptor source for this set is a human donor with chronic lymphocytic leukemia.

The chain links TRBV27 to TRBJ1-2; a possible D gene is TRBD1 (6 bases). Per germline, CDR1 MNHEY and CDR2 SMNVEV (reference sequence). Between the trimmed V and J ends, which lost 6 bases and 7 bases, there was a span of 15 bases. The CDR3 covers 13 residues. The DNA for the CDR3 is TGTGCCAGCAGGTGGGGGCCCACTACTGGCTACACCTTC. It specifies CASRWGPTTGYTF.

The CDR3 nucleotides are TGTGCCAGCAGCTTATGGGCGGGAGGAAGCACAGATACGCAGTATTTT. Its translation is CASSLWAGGSTDTQYF. V is TRBV7-3 and J is TRBJ2-3; TRBD2 matches at 8 bases. The CDR3 runs to 16 residues. In germline, CDR1 is SGHTA, CDR2 FQGTGA. V was clipped by 2 bases and J by 0 bases; unmatched bases: 4.

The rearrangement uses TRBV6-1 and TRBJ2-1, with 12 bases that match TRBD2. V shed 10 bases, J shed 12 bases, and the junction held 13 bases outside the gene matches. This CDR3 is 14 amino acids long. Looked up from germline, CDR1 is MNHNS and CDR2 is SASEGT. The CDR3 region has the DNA TGTGCCACCCTACCCAGACTAGCGGGAGAATGGCAGTTCTTC. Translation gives CATLPRLAGEWQFF.

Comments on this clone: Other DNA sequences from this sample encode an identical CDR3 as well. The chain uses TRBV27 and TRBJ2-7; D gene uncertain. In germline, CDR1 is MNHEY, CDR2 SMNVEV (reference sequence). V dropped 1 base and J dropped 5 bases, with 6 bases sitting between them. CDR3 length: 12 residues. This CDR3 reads CASSLLGDEQYF. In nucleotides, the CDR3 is TGTGCCAGCAGTTTATTAGGAGACGAGCAGTACTTC.

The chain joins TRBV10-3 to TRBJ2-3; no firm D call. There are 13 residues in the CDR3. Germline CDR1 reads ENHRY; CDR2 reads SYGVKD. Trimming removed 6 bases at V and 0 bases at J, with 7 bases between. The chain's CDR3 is CAIREGSTDTQYF. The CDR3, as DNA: TGTGCCATCAGGGAAGGGAGCACAGATACGCAGTATTTT.

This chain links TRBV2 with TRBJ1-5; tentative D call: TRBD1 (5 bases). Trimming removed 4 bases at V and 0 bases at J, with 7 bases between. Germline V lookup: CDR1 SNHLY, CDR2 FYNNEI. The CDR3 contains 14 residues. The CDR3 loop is CASSGGDSNQPQHF. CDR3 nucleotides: TGTGCCAGCAGTGGGGGGGATAGCAATCAGCCCCAGCATTTT.

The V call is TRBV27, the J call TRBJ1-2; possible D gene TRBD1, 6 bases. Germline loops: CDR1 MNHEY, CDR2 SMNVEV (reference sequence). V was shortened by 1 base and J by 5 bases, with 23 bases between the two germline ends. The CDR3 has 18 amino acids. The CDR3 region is CASSLYQGQGLKEYGYTF. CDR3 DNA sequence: TGTGCCAGCAGTTTATACCAAGGGCAGGGGTTAAAGGAATATGGCTACACCTTC.

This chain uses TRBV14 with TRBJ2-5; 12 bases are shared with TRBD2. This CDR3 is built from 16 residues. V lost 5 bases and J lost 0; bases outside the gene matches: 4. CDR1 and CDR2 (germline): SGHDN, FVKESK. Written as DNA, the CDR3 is TGTGCCAGCAGCTTACTAGCGGGGGGCCACCAAGAGACCCAGTACTTC. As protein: CASSLLAGGHQETQYF.

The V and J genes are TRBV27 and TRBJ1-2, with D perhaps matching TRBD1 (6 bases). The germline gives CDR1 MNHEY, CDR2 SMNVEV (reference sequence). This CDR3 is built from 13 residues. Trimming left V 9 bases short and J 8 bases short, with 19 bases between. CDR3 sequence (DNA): TGTGCCAGTCGGACGCCCGGGGGCAAAGGCTACACCTTC. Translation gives CASRTPGGKGYTF.

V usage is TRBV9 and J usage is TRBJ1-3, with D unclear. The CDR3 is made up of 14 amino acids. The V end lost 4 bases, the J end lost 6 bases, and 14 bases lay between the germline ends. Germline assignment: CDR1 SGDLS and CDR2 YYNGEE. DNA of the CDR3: TGTGCCAGCAGCATCGGCGTTGGGGAAAACACCATATATTTT. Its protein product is CASSIGVGENTIYF. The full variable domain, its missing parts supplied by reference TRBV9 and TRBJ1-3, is DSGVTQTPKHLITATGQRVTLRCSPRSGDLSVYWYQQSLDQGLQFLIQYYNGEERAKGNILERFSAQQFPDLHSELNLSSLELGDSALYFCASSIGVGENTIYFGEGSWLTVV.

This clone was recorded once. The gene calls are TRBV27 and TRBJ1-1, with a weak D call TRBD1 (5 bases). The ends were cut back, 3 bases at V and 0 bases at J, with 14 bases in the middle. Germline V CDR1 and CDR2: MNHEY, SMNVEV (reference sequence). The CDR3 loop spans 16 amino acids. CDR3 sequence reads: CASSFVGDPMNTEAFF. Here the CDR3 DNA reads TGTGCCAGCAGTTTTGTAGGGGATCCCATGAACACTGAAGCTTTCTTT.

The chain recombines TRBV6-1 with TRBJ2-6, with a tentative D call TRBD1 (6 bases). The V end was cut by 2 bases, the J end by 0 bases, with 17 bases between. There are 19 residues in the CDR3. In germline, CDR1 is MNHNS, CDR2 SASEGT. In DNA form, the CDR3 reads TGTGCCAGCAGTGAATTTATTGGGACACCGCGCTCTGGGGCCAACGTCCTGACTTTC. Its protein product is CASSEFIGTPRSGANVLTF.

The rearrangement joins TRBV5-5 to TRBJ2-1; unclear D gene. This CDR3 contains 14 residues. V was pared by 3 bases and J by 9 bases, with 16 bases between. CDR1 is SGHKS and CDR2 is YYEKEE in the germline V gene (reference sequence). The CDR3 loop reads CASSSNFGVGEQFF. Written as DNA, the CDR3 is TGTGCCAGCAGCTCAAATTTTGGGGTTGGTGAGCAGTTCTTC.

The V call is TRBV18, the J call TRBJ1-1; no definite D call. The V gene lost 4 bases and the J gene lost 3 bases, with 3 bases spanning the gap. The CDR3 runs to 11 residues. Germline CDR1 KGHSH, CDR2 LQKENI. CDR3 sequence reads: CASSRHTEAFF. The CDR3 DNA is TGTGCCAGCTCACGCCACACTGAAGCTTTCTTT.

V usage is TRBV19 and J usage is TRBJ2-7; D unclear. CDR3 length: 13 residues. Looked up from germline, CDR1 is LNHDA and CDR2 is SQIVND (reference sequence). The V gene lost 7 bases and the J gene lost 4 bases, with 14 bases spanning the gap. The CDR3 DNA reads TGTGCCAGTAAAAGGGCGGATTCTTACGAGCAGTACTTC. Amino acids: CASKRADSYEQYF.

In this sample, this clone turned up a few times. The CDR3 protein is CASGLAGGGTGELFF. The CDR3 nucleotides are TGTGCTAGTGGTTTGGCAGGGGGCGGCACCGGGGAGCTGTTTTTT. The gene calls are TRBV12-5 and TRBJ2-2; 8 bases line up with TRBD1. With 1 base clipped from V and 4 bases from J, the junction kept 2 bases outside the gene matches. The germline gives CDR1 LGHNT, CDR2 FRNRAP. This CDR3 has 15 amino acids.

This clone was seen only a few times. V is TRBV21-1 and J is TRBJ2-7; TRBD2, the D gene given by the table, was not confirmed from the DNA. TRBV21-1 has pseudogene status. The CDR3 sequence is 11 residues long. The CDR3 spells CASNCIHEQYF. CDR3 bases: TGTGCCAGCAACTGTATCCACGAGCAGTACTTC.

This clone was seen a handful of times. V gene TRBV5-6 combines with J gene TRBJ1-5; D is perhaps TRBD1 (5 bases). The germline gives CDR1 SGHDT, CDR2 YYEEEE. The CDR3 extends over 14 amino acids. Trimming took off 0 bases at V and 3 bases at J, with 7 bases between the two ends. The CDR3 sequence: CASSLAGYNQPQHF. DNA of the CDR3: TGTGCCAGCAGCTTGGCAGGGTACAATCAGCCCCAGCATTTT.

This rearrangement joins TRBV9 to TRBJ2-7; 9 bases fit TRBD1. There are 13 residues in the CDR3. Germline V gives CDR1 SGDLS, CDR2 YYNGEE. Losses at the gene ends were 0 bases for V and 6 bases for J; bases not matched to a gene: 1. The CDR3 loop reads CASSVVDRGEQYF. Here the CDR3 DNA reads TGTGCCAGCAGCGTAGTGGACAGGGGCGAGCAGTACTTC. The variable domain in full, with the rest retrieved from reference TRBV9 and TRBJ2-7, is DSGVTQTPKHLITATGQRVTLRCSPRSGDLSVYWYQQSLDQGLQFLIQYYNGEERAKGNILERFSAQQFPDLHSELNLSSLELGDSALYFCASSVVDRGEQYFGPGTRLTVT.

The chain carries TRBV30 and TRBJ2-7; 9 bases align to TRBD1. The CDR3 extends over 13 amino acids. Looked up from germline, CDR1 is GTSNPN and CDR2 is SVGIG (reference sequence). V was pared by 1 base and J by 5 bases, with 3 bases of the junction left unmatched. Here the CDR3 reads CAWSGTGVNEQYF. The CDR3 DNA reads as TGTGCCTGGAGTGGGACAGGGGTCAACGAGCAGTACTTC.

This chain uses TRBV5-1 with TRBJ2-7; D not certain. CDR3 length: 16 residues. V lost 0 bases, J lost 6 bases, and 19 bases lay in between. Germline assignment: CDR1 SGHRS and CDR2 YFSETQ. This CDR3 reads CASSLDSLLLRREQYF. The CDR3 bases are TGCGCCAGCAGCTTGGACTCTTTGCTTCTTCGGCGCGAGCAGTACTTC.

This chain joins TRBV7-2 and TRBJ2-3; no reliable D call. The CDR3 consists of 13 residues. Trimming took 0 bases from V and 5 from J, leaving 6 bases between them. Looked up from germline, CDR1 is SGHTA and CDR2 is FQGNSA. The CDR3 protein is CASSLAPQDTQYF. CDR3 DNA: TGTGCCAGCAGCTTAGCCCCGCAAGATACGCAGTATTTT.

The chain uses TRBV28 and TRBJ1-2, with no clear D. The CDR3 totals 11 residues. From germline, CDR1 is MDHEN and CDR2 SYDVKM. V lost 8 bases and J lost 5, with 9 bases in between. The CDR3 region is CASSDVYGYTF. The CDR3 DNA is TGTGCCAGCTCCGACGTTTATGGCTACACCTTC.

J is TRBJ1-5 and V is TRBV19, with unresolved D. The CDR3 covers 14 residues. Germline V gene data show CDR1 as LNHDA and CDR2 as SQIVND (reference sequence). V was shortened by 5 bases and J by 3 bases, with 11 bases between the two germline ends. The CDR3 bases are TGTGCCAGTAGTGTAGGGCTTCACAATCAGCCCCAGCATTTT. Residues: CASSVGLHNQPQHF.

CDR3 DNA sequence: TGTGCCAGCAGTTCCGGGACATACGAGCAGTACTTC. As protein: CASSSGTYEQYF. V is TRBV27 and J is TRBJ2-7; perhaps TRBD1 as D (6 bases). The CDR3 has 12 residues. Germline V CDR1 and CDR2: MNHEY, SMNVEV (reference sequence). Trimming pared 4 bases from V and 4 bases from J, leaving 8 bases between.

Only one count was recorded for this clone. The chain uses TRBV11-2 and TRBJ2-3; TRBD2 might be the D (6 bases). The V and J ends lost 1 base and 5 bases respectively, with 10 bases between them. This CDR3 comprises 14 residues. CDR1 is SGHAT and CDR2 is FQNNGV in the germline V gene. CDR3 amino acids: CASSLVGAGDTQYF. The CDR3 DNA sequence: TGTGCCAGCAGCTTAGTAGGAGCGGGAGATACGCAGTATTTT.

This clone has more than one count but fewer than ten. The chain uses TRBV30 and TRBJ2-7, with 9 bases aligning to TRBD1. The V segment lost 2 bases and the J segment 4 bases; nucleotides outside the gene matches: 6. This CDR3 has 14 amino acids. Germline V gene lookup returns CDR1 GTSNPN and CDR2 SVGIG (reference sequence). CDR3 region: CAWSRGQGTYEQYF. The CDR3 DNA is TGTGCCTGGAGTAGGGGACAGGGCACATACGAGCAGTACTTC.

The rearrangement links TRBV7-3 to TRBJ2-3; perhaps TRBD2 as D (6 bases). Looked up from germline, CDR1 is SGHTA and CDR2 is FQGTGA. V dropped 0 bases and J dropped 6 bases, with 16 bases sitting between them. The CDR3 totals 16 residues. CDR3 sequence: CASSLTGRGLSDTQYF. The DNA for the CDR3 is TGTGCCAGCAGCTTAACGGGTCGGGGACTCTCGGATACGCAGTATTTT.

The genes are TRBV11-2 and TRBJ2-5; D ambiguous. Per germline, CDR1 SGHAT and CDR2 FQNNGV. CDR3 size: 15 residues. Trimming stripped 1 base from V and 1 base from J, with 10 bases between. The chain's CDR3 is CASSLGDWGQETQYF. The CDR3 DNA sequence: TGTGCCAGCAGCTTAGGAGACTGGGGCCAAGAGACCCAGTACTTC.

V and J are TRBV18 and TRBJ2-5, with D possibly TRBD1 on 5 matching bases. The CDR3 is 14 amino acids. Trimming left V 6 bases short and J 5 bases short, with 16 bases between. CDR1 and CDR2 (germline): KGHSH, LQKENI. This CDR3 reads CASSPWGNSETQYF. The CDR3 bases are TGTGCCAGCTCCCCCTGGGGCAATTCGGAGACCCAGTACTTC.

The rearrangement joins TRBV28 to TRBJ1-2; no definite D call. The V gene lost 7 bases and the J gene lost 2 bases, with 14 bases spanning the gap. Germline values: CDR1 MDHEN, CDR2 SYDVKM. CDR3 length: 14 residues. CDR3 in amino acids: CASTHKGGNYGYTF. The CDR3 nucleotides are TGTGCCAGCACCCACAAGGGCGGGAACTATGGCTACACCTTC.